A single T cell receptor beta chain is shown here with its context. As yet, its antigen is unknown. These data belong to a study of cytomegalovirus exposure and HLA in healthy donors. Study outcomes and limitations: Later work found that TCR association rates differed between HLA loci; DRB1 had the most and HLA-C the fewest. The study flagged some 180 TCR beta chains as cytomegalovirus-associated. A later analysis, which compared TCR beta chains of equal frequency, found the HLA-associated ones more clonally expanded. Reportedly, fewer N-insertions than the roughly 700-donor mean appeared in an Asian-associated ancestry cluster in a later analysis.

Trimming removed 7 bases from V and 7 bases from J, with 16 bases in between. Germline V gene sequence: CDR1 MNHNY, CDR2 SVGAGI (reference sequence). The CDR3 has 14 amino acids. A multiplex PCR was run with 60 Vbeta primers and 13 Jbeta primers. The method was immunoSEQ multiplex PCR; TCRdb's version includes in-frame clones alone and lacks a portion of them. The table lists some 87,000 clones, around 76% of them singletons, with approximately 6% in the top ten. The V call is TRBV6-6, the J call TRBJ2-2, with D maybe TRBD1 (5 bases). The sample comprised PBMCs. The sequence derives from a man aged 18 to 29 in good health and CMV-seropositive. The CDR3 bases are TGTGCCAGCACCGCCGGACAAGGGTACGGGGAGCTGTTTTTT. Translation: CASTAGQGYGELFF.